This T cell receptor (beta chain) originates from a study of cytomegalovirus exposure and HLA in healthy donors. Across the whole study: An early release of data contained about 85 million unique TCRs, which came from HLA-typed donors. Study findings and constraints: Presence/absence analyses assumed roughly uniform sequencing depth across donors.

Primers: 60 Vbeta forward and 13 Jbeta reverse. This table comes from immunoSEQ multiplex PCR, and its TCRdb copy is limited to in-frame clones, with some not included. The data show 120,000 to 150,000 clones, approximately 9% seen once. Trimming shortened V by 0 bases and J by 4 bases, and 19 bases separated the two germline ends. The V gene's germline CDR1 is LGHNA and CDR2 YSLEER. This CDR3 contains 17 residues. This clone was seen only a few times. Its antigen is currently unknown. The sample consisted of PBMCs. This TCR came from a male donor in good health and CMV-seronegative. The chain carries TRBV4-3 and TRBJ2-7; the D gene is possibly TRBD2 (6 bases). The CDR3 DNA reads as TGCGCCAGCAGCCAAGATACGTTCGGGGGTGGTGAGTACGAGCAGTACTTC. It is translated as CASSQDTFGGGEYEQYF.